The subject of this entry is one T cell receptor (beta chain). This sample was taken from a study of human T cells and chemical hapten exposure. Study summary: The study sensitized with 2% DPC on a roughly 2 cm by roughly 2 cm patch of upper inner arm skin.

The sample's time point: pre-sensitization, week 0. Treatment reported: therapeutic diphenylcyclopropenone sensitization with weekly scalp DPC. V was pared by 3 bases and J by 10 bases, with 9 bases of the junction left unmatched. Germline V CDR1 and CDR2: DFQATT, SNEGSKA (reference sequence). The CDR3 is made up of 13 amino acids. Individual cDNA molecules (in the library) carried attached unique molecular identifiers. TCRdb fed the RACE reads into MiXCR, producing one record per CDR3 protein. The data hold about 120,000 distinct CDR3 sequences, with about 13% observed a single time. This TCR was sampled from a young woman with alopecia areata. Some clones in this sample may be carry-over from other donors' samples. The input for sequencing was whole blood, taken in connection with sensitization to the hapten diphenylcyclopropenone (DPC). The chain uses TRBV20-1 and TRBJ1-1; 9 bases map to TRBD1. The CDR3 nucleotides read TGCAGTGCTAGGGGGACAGGGACCTTGGTAGCTTTCTTT. Protein sequence: CSARGTGTLVAFF.